The clone carrying this T cell receptor beta chain was picked up a small number of times. This entry is derived from a study of blood T cell repertoires in COVID-19. Across the study: Samples of COVID-19 (acute and convalescent) were obtained from the United States, Italy and Spain. From T cells, B-cell-depleted T cells, or PBMCs came the material, which was cDNA or gDNA.

Method: immunoSEQ multiplex PCR; TCRdb's copy keeps in-frame clones and lacks some. The sample records 150,000 to 200,000 clones, about 85% being singletons. The origin of this receptor is a man in his sixties who had recovered from COVID-19. Sequencing was carried out using peripheral blood.

CDR3 loop: CASSVYHSTDTQYF. For the CDR3, the DNA is TGTGCCAGTAGTGTCTACCATAGCACAGATACGCAGTATTTT. V gene TRBV19 combines with J gene TRBJ2-3; D gene uncertain. V lost 5 bases and J lost 0, with 9 bases in between. In germline, CDR1 is LNHDA, CDR2 SQIVND (reference sequence). This CDR3 spans 14 amino acids. Complete variable domain (other parts from reference TRBV19 and TRBJ2-3): DGGITQSPKYLFRKEGQNVTLSCEQNLNHDAMYWYRQDPGQGLRLIYYSQIVNDFQKGDIAEGYSVSREKKESFPLTVTSAQKNPTAFYLCASSVYHSTDTQYFGPGTRLTVL.